This T cell receptor (beta chain) was captured in a study of T cells after yellow fever vaccination. TCRdb re-analysed the 5' RACE reads in MiXCR, keeping a single row per CDR3 protein. The sample holds over 85,000 distinct CDR3 sequences, more than 7.5% seen once. The V segment lost 4 bases and the J segment 6 bases; nucleotides outside the gene matches: 18. The CDR3 has 18 amino acids. Germline V gives CDR1 SGDLS, CDR2 YYNGEE. Findings and limits, study-wide: Detected again after the booster were most primary-vaccination clones, at approximately 95% CD4 and more than 70% CD8.

The starting material was CD8+ T cells not binding an NS4B(214-222) dextramer, sorted from PBMCs, obtained about 2 weeks after the first yellow fever vaccination. This TCR came from a man younger than 35 who received the YFV17D yellow fever vaccine. The gene calls are TRBV9 and TRBJ2-2, with 7 bases identical to TRBD1. The CDR3 DNA reads as TGTGCCAGCAGCTCCCCACGACAGGGCTCCACGTTGTCCGGGGAGCTGTTTTTT. This gives the protein CASSSPRQGSTLSGELFF.